This T cell receptor (beta chain) was identified during a study of blood T cell repertoires in COVID-19. Study details: Acute and convalescent COVID-19 samples came from the United States, Italy and Spain. T cells, B-cell-depleted T cells, or PBMCs supplied cDNA or gDNA.

As handled by the study authors: It was from reference gene primer amplification that nucleated cell counts were estimated. Using immunoSEQ multiplex PCR, the repertoire was profiled, and TCRdb retains in-frame clones only, with some absent. The V and J calls and clone size are taken from that table; D and trimming were inferred from the DNA. Here the sample spans 85,000 to 130,000 clones, around 85% being singletons. V lost 5 bases, J lost 6 bases, and 8 bases stayed unmatched. The CDR3 has 15 amino acids. Germline values: CDR1 SEHNR, CDR2 FQNEAQ (reference sequence). The gene calls are TRBV7-9 and TRBJ1-5; TRBD1 agrees at 9 bases. The TCR sequence derives from a woman aged 80 or over with active or convalescent COVID-19. Sequenced sample: peripheral blood. Here the CDR3 reads CASSPGTGQGQPQHF. The CDR3 DNA reads as TGTGCCAGCAGCCCAGGGACAGGGCAAGGTCAGCCCCAGCATTTT. Complete variable domain (other parts from reference TRBV7-9 and TRBJ1-5): DTGVSQNPRHKITKRGQNVTFRCDPISEHNRLYWYRQTLGQGPEFLTYFQNEAQLEKSRLLSDRFSAERPKGSFSTLEIQRTEQGDSAMYLCASSPGTGQGQPQHFGDGTRLSIL.